These T cell receptor beta chains were read from a single sample in a study of shared clonotypes between healthy human individuals. The method was immunoSEQ multiplex PCR; TCRdb's version includes in-frame clones alone and lacks a portion of them. The table has 1.5 million to 2.5 million clones, about 94% seen once. The sample was naive CD8+ T cells sorted from blood. The receptors derive from a young man in good health. CDR3s include the opening cysteine and the closing phenylalanine or tryptophan. D genes are given only for firm matches. Size is stated for part of the rows, as once, few or many counts, or as a class when the clone is expanded.

>-|TRBD1|TRBV9|TRBJ2-7
TGTGCCAGCAGCGCAGGACAGGGGGCGACCTACGAGCAGTACTTC
CASSAGQGATYEQYF
>-|-|TRBV27|TRBJ2-5
TGTGCCACCTTTTTTAGGGGACGTAAGCTCCAAGAGACCCAGTACTTC
CATFFRGRKLQETQYF
>-|-|TRBV29-1|TRBJ2-4
TGCAGCGCCGCGGAGGGTTCTGCGTCGGTTCAGTACTTC
CSAAEGSASVQYF
>-|-|TRBV4-1|TRBJ1-1
TGCGCCAGCAGCCAAGGCGCAAACACTGAAGCTTTCTTT
CASSQGANTEAFF
>-|-|TRBV4-1|TRBJ2-7
TGCGCCAGCAGCCAATTCGCAGGGAGCTACGAGCAGTACTTC
CASSQFAGSYEQYF
>-|-|TRBV7-2|TRBJ1-2
TGTGCCAGCAGCTTAGACGCGGGCTCGGGCTATGGCTACACCTTC
CASSLDAGSGYGYTF
>once|TRBD1|TRBV9|TRBJ1-1
TGTGCCAGCAGCGTAGGTCAGGGGGCTCCCACTGAAGCTTTCTTT
CASSVGQGAPTEAFF
>-|-|TRBV27|TRBJ2-7
TGTGCCAGCAGTTTCTCCGGGACAAACGAGCAGTACTTC
CASSFSGTNEQYF
>-|-|TRBV4-1|TRBJ1-5
TGCGCCAGCAGCCAAGATCAGGGGCCCAGCAATCAGCCCCAGCATTTT
CASSQDQGPSNQPQHF
>-|-|TRBV5-1|TRBJ1-1
TGCGCCAGCAGCTTCGGCGGGAAAGCTTTCTTT
CASSFGGKAFF
>-|TRBD1|TRBV4-3|TRBJ1-2
TGCGCCAGCAGCCAAGATCTAGACAGGGGCTTTGGCTACACCTTC
CASSQDLDRGFGYTF
>-|-|TRBV7-6|TRBJ2-3
TGTGCCAGCAGCTTATACGGGACGACAGATACGCAGTATTTT
CASSLYGTTDTQYF
>-|-|TRBV7-9|TRBJ2-2
TGTGCCAGCAGCTTATTCGTGGGTCCCTTGACCGGGGAGCTGTTTTTT
CASSLFVGPLTGELFF
>-|TRBD1|TRBV4-1|TRBJ2-7
TGCGCCAGCAGCCGTGGGGGACAGGGGAGCTACGAGCAGTACTTC
CASSRGGQGSYEQYF
>-|-|TRBV4-3|TRBJ2-3
TGCGCCAGCAGCCAAGTGGAGTTCGGCACAGATACGCAGTATTTT
CASSQVEFGTDTQYF
>-|TRBD1|TRBV6-5|TRBJ2-1
TGTGCCAGCAGTTCCACAGGGGGTCGCTCCTACAATGAGCAGTTCTTC
CASSSTGGRSYNEQFF
>-|TRBD1|TRBV27|TRBJ2-7
TGTGCCAGCAGTTCGGCGACAGGGGGCCCCTACGAGCAGTACTTC
CASSSATGGPYEQYF
>-|TRBD1|TRBV19|TRBJ1-1
TGTGCCAGTAGTATAGTGGGACAGGCTGACACTGAAGCTTTCTTT
CASSIVGQADTEAFF
>-|-|TRBV7-9|TRBJ1-4
TGTGCCAGCAGCTCCCCAGATACGGACAGAAATAATGAAAAACTGTTTTTT
CASSSPDTDRNNEKLFF
>-|-|TRBV7-9|TRBJ1-2
TGTGCCAGCAGCTTAGGGCTTCCTCTCCCTAACTATGGCTACACCTTC
CASSLGLPLPNYGYTF
>-|-|TRBV7-6|TRBJ2-3
TGTGCCAGCAGCTTTGGGGGGATCATCCCGGATACGCAGTATTTT
CASSFGGIIPDTQYF
>-|-|TRBV13|TRBJ2-5
TGTGCCAGCAGCTTAGGAGGGGAGACGTACCAAGAGACCCAGTACTTC
CASSLGGETYQETQYF
>-|-|TRBV6-5|TRBJ2-2
TGTGCCAGCAGTTACTCGTACAGAAACACCGGGGAGCTGTTTTTT
CASSYSYRNTGELFF
>once|-|TRBV5-1|TRBJ2-7
TGCGCCAGCAGCATCCGGACAGATTACGAGCAGTACTTC
CASSIRTDYEQYF
>-|-|TRBV29-1|TRBJ2-3
TGCAGCGTTTTGCGGGATAGCACAGATACGCAGTATTTT
CSVLRDSTDTQYF
>-|TRBD1|TRBV27|TRBJ2-1
TGTGCCAGCAGTCCCCCAACAGGGGCGATCAATGAGCAGTTCTTC
CASSPPTGAINEQFF
>-|TRBD2|TRBV13|TRBJ2-7
TGTGCCAGCAGCCCTAGCGGGGGCAGCTCCTACGAGCAGTACTTC
CASSPSGGSSYEQYF
>-|-|TRBV13|TRBJ1-1
TGTGCCAGCAGATCTGCCACTGAAGCTTTCTTT
CASRSATEAFF
>few|-|TRBV5-6|TRBJ1-2
TGTGCCAGCAGCTTTTTATACGGCTACACCTTC
CASSFLYGYTF
>-|-|TRBV5-1|TRBJ1-1
TGCGCCAGCGGGGGATCCGTCACTGAAGCTTTCTTT
CASGGSVTEAFF
>-|-|TRBV5-1|TRBJ2-6
TGCGCCAGCAGCCCGGATGGGACGCCGCTCACTGGGGCCAACGTCCTGACTTTC
CASSPDGTPLTGANVLTF
>-|-|TRBV19|TRBJ1-4
TGTGCCAGTAGTGCAGGGCTGACAACTAATGAAAAACTGTTTTTT
CASSAGLTTNEKLFF
>-|TRBD2|TRBV9|TRBJ2-5
TGTGCCAGCAGCGCGGGGACCCTAGCGGGGGCACAAGAGACCCAGTACTTC
CASSAGTLAGAQETQYF
>-|-|TRBV28|TRBJ1-6
TGTGCCAGCAGCCCCCCCGGGACACCCATCAGCTCCTATAATTCACCCCTCCACTTT
CASSPPGTPISSYNSPLHF
>-|-|TRBV5-1|TRBJ1-6
TGCGCCAGCAGCTTGGTACTTTTTGGCCTTCCAAATTCACCCCTCCACTTT
CASSLVLFGLPNSPLHF
>-|-|TRBV9|TRBJ2-7
TGTGCCAGCAGCGTAGGAGCCGCCGGCTACGAGCAGTACTTC
CASSVGAAGYEQYF
>-|-|TRBV5-6|TRBJ2-5
TGTGCCAGCAGCTTGGGGTCTCAAGAGACCCAGTACTTC
CASSLGSQETQYF
>-|-|TRBV4-3|TRBJ2-2
TGCGCCAGCAGCCAAGATTTGGGAGCACCGTGGACCGGGGAGCTGTTTTTT
CASSQDLGAPWTGELFF
>-|-|TRBV27|TRBJ1-1
TGTGCCAGCCGCCCCCAACAGGGTAGTAACACTGAAGCTTTCTTT
CASRPQQGSNTEAFF
>-|TRBD2|TRBV19|TRBJ2-7
TGTGCCAGTAGTATAGAACTAGCGGGCTACTACGAGCAGTACTTC
CASSIELAGYYEQYF
>-|TRBD2|TRBV11-2|TRBJ2-3
TGTGCCAGCAGCTTAGGGGCGGGAGGGAACACAGATACGCAGTATTTT
CASSLGAGGNTDTQYF
>-|-|TRBV15|TRBJ2-7
TGTGCCACCAGCAGTCCGGGACACGAAGAGCAGTACTTC
CATSSPGHEEQYF
>-|-|TRBV7-6|TRBJ2-5
TGTGCCAGCAGTCCCGAGTATGCAGGATTCCAAGAGACCCAGTACTTC
CASSPEYAGFQETQYF